The 14 T cell receptor beta chains listed next were all sequenced from one sample in a study of blood T cell repertoires in COVID-19. Clones were sequenced by immunoSEQ multiplex PCR, and TCRdb holds only the in-frame ones, with some missing. The profile shows about 220,000 clones, 84% of them singletons. The sample taken for sequencing was peripheral blood. The receptors come from a man under 40 with active or convalescent COVID-19.

CDR3 nucleotide sequence: TGTGCCAGCAGCCCAGGGGACAGGGCTGGCTACACCTTC. Translation: CASSPGDRAGYTF. The chain combines TRBV5-4 with TRBJ1-2; 9 bases agree with TRBD1. CDR3 size: 13 residues. CDR1 and CDR2 (germline): SGHNT, YYREEE (reference sequence). Germline trimming cut 4 bases from V and 7 bases from J; bases unmatched to any gene: 5.

J is TRBJ1-2 and V is TRBV28; TRBD1 is a possible D gene (6 bases). The CDR3 totals 16 residues. Trimming took off 0 bases at V and 8 bases at J, with 19 bases between the two ends. Germline assignment: CDR1 MDHEN and CDR2 SYDVKM. The CDR3 DNA reads as TGTGCCAGCAGTTTATGGGGGGGGCCTCTGTCTGGCGGCTACACCTTC. It yields the protein CASSLWGGPLSGGYTF.

The chain recombines TRBV25-1 with TRBJ2-1; 9 bases fit TRBD1. This CDR3 contains 16 residues. V dropped 3 bases and J dropped 2; count of bases not matched to a gene: 5. CDR1 and CDR2 from the germline V gene are MGHDK and SYGVNS. The CDR3 sequence is CASSDLGQGTYNEQFF. The CDR3 DNA follows: TGTGCCAGCAGTGATCTAGGACAGGGGACCTACAATGAGCAGTTCTTC.

The J gene is TRBJ2-3, the V gene TRBV7-2, with D perhaps matching TRBD2 (5 bases). This CDR3 contains 16 residues. CDR1 is SGHTA, CDR2 FQGNSA, per germline. V dropped 3 bases and J dropped 2 bases, with 15 bases sitting between them. The CDR3 DNA sequence: TGTGCCAGCAGCTTTAATCGTTTGGGAGTCACAGATACGCAGTATTTT. It translates to CASSFNRLGVTDTQYF.

V gene TRBV28 combines with J gene TRBJ1-2; possible D gene TRBD1, 6 bases. V was trimmed by 6 bases and J by 3 bases, leaving 8 bases between them. CDR3 length equals 12 residues. Looked up from germline, CDR1 is MDHEN and CDR2 is SYDVKM. Here the CDR3 DNA reads TGTGCCAGCAGCAACAGGGACTATGGCTACACCTTC. This gives the protein CASSNRDYGYTF.

The chain joins TRBV28 to TRBJ2-7; D perhaps matches TRBD2 (6 bases). The CDR3 consists of 13 residues. Germline V lookup: CDR1 MDHEN, CDR2 SYDVKM. The germline V and J ends were trimmed by 6 bases and 7 bases, with 16 bases remaining between them. The chain's CDR3 is CASRGGTAGEQYF. CDR3 nucleotides: TGTGCCAGCAGAGGCGGGACGGCGGGGGAGCAGTACTTC.

V usage is TRBV6-5 and J usage is TRBJ1-2, with D tentatively TRBD1 (5 bases). The CDR3 runs to 14 residues. The ends were cut back, 8 bases at V and 8 bases at J, with 21 bases in the middle. The germline CDR1 and CDR2 sequences are MNHEY and SVGAGI. The CDR3 protein is CASLDLDSLLGYTF. The DNA of the CDR3 is TGTGCCAGCCTGGACCTCGACAGTTTGTTGGGCTACACCTTC.

The chain links TRBV5-1 to TRBJ1-6, with TRBD1 as a possible D gene (5 bases). The CDR3 length is 14 residues. With 2 bases removed from V and 5 bases from J, the gap between germline ends came to 8 bases. From germline, CDR1 is SGHRS and CDR2 YFSETQ. The CDR3 DNA follows: TGCGCCAGCAGCTTAAGGGGAAATAATTCACCCCTCCACTTT. Amino acid sequence: CASSLRGNNSPLHF. The full variable domain, in which reference TRBV5-1 and TRBJ1-6 provide the parts outside the CDR3, is KAGVTQTPRYLIKTRGQQVTLSCSPISGHRSVSWYQQTPGQGLQFLFEYFSETQRNKGNFPGRFSGRQFSNSRSEMNVSTLELGDSALYLCASSLRGNNSPLHFGNGTRLTVT.

In the case of this clone: This same CDR3 is encoded by further DNA sequences in the sample. The V gene is TRBV30, the J gene TRBJ1-5, with a possible D match to TRBD1 (5 bases). Germline loops: CDR1 GTSNPN, CDR2 SVGIG (reference sequence). With 2 bases removed from V and 1 base from J, the gap between germline ends came to 6 bases. The CDR3 consists of 13 residues. The CDR3 DNA reads TGTGCCTGGAGTCAGGGAAGCAATCAGCCCCAGCATTTT. Residues: CAWSQGSNQPQHF.

The chain employs TRBV7-6 and TRBJ2-2; D perhaps matches TRBD2 (5 bases). V was trimmed by 4 bases and J by 1 base, leaving 13 bases between them. The CDR3 has 16 residues. CDR1 is SGHVS and CDR2 is FNYEAQ in the germline V gene. The CDR3 protein is CASSSTIGRNTGELFF. In DNA form, the CDR3 reads TGTGCCAGCAGCTCTACGATAGGGAGGAACACCGGGGAGCTGTTTTTT.

The V call is TRBV7-2, the J call TRBJ1-2; D gene uncertain. Per germline, CDR1 SGHTA and CDR2 FQGNSA. The CDR3 is made up of 12 amino acids. V shed 8 bases and J shed 0 bases, with 7 bases lying between them. CDR3 loop: CASGTANYGYTF. The CDR3 DNA is TGTGCCAGCGGCACAGCTAACTATGGCTACACCTTC.

The sample holds one count of this clone. The V call is TRBV4-3, the J call TRBJ2-1; a weak D match, TRBD1 (5 bases). The germline V and J ends were trimmed by 2 bases and 0 bases, with 17 bases remaining between them. Germline values: CDR1 LGHNA, CDR2 YSLEER. The CDR3 extends over 18 amino acids. The CDR3 loop reads CASSQFPTDSYSYNEQFF. Here the CDR3 DNA reads TGCGCCAGCAGCCAATTCCCGACCGACAGTTACTCCTACAATGAGCAGTTCTTC.

The chain uses TRBV5-1 and TRBJ1-2; possibly TRBD1 for D (6 bases). The germline V gene encodes CDR1 SGHRS and CDR2 YFSETQ. The CDR3 length is 16 residues. V was trimmed by 2 bases and J by 4 bases, leaving 18 bases between them. The CDR3 reads CASSFGDILGAYGYTF. CDR3 coding DNA: TGCGCCAGCAGCTTTGGAGACATCCTGGGGGCCTATGGCTACACCTTC. Drawing the rest from reference TRBV5-1 and TRBJ1-2, the complete variable domain is KAGVTQTPRYLIKTRGQQVTLSCSPISGHRSVSWYQQTPGQGLQFLFEYFSETQRNKGNFPGRFSGRQFSNSRSEMNVSTLELGDSALYLCASSFGDILGAYGYTFGSGTRLTVV.

This clone was counted a few times. This sequence joins TRBV5-1 and TRBJ1-2, with TRBD1 as a possible D gene (6 bases). Germline CDR1 reads SGHRS; CDR2 reads YFSETQ. The V and J ends lost 2 bases and 6 bases respectively, with 14 bases between them. This CDR3 has 14 residues. The CDR3 protein is CASSLRTVTDGYTF. CDR3 DNA sequence: TGCGCCAGCAGCTTAAGGACAGTGACGGATGGCTACACCTTC.